This paragraph reports one T cell receptor (beta chain). No cognate antigen has been identified for it. Base quality data are lacking; no much larger clone is found one base away. The protocol used for the library was the immunoSEQ multiplex PCR assay. TCRdb's version of the immuneACCESS table is confined to in-frame rearrangements and falls short of the full clone set. An unresolved V gene accounts for under half of the shortfall where checked; the remainder is of unknown origin. The sample table holds 65,000 to 85,000 clones, of which around 90% were seen once. About 0.35% of the sample is held by the ten biggest clonotypes. For CDR1 and CDR2, the germline V gene (reference sequence) lists LNHNV and YYDKDF. V has 4 bases trimmed and J has 5 bases trimmed; junction bases matching no gene number 5. The CDR3, from cysteine to phenylalanine, totals 14 residues. The kept DNA is CDR3 alone, 42 bases in frame from the first base.

This specimen comes from a study of technical replicates of blood from a few donors (dated by TCRdb to the late 2010s). This receptor chain uses TRBV15 and TRBJ1-5; TRBD1 aligns with 7 central bases. The receptor was derived from a human donor in good health. Source material: T cells isolated from PBMCs. Here the CDR3 is given as CATSTDREHQPQHF. The nucleotides are TGTGCCACCAGCACCGACAGGGAACATCAGCCCCAGCATTTT. With the rest looked up from the reference TRBV15 and TRBJ1-5 genes rather than sequenced, the full variable domain is DAMVIQNPRYQVTQFGKPVTLSCSQTLNHNVMYWYQQKSSQAPKLLFHYYDKDFNNEADTPDNFQSRRPNTSFCFLDIRSPGLGDTAMYLCATSTDREHQPQHFGDGTRLSIL.